Below, one T cell receptor (beta chain) is given with its context. The antigen remains undetermined. The data derive from a study of cytomegalovirus exposure and HLA in healthy donors. Study results and caveats: As a later analysis revealed, the rate of TCR association differed by HLA locus, with DRB1 most and HLA-C fewest. Later analysis demonstrated an association between a missense DCLRE1C variant and TCR beta V- and J-gene trimming. A later analysis found that most CMV-associated TCR beta chains appeared HLA-restricted.

V was pared by 5 bases and J by 1 base, with 13 bases between. This CDR3 has 15 amino acids. The germline V gene encodes CDR1 SGHVS and CDR2 FNYEAQ. The PCR had 60 Vbeta and 13 Jbeta primers. The assay was immunoSEQ multiplex PCR, and TCRdb's table has in-frame clones only and misses some. The repertoire holds fewer than 150,000 clones, with around 70% as singletons. Sequenced: PBMCs. The J gene is TRBJ2-3, the V gene TRBV7-6; possible D gene TRBD2, 6 bases. The clonotype was recovered from a woman in her 50s in good health and CMV-seropositive. As DNA, the CDR3 is TGTGCCAGCAGCCCGAGCGGGTACCGCACAGATACGCAGTATTTT. It translates to CASSPSGYRTDTQYF.